These 17 T cell receptor beta chains originate from one sample sequenced in a study of cytomegalovirus exposure and HLA in healthy donors. Data came from immunoSEQ multiplex PCR; TCRdb stores just in-frame clones and leaves some out. The data hold 200,000 to 250,000 clones, with roughly 85% observed a single time. Sequencing used PBMCs. These receptors came from a woman between 18 and 30 years old in good health and CMV-seronegative.

The gene calls are TRBV7-6 and TRBJ1-1; D is possibly TRBD1 (6 bases). CDR1 is SGHVS and CDR2 is FNYEAQ in the germline V gene. V dropped 2 bases and J dropped 1 base, with 8 bases sitting between them. The CDR3 extends over 14 amino acids. The CDR3 DNA follows: TGTGCCAGCAGCTTAACAGGGAGGAACACTGAAGCTTTCTTT. It encodes CASSLTGRNTEAFF. Full variable domain (rest looked up from reference TRBV7-6 and TRBJ1-1): GAGVSQSPRYKVTKRGQDVALRCDPISGHVSLYWYRQALGQGPEFLTYFNYEAQQDKSGLPNDRFSAERPEGSISTLTIQRTEQRDSAMYRCASSLTGRNTEAFFGQGTRLTVV.

This clone was found once. V gene TRBV27 combines with J gene TRBJ2-7, with D possibly TRBD2 on 6 matching bases. This CDR3 contains 13 residues. V gave up 3 bases and J gave up 6 bases, with 12 bases separating them. The germline V gene has CDR1 MNHEY and CDR2 SMNVEV (reference sequence). The DNA for the CDR3 is TGTGCCAGCAGTTTGGGAGGACGGGGCGAGCAGTACTTC. Translating gives CASSLGGRGEQYF.

The V and J genes are TRBV25-1 and TRBJ2-4; maybe TRBD1 (6 bases). Germline assignment: CDR1 MGHDK and CDR2 SYGVNS. The CDR3 runs 15 residues. The V gene lost 6 bases and the J gene lost 1 base, with 13 bases spanning the gap. The CDR3: CASSEGGSAKNIQYF. The CDR3 DNA reads TGTGCCAGCAGCGAAGGGGGTAGCGCCAAAAACATTCAGTACTTC.

The chain recombines TRBV28 with TRBJ2-7; 7 nucleotides align to TRBD2. Germline V CDR1 and CDR2: MDHEN, SYDVKM. This CDR3 has 15 amino acids. Unmatched junction bases numbered 10, after V lost 6 bases and J lost 2 bases. CDR3 DNA sequence: TGTGCCAGCAGCCCGGGAGGTAGCGGTACCTACGAGCAGTACTTC. It specifies CASSPGGSGTYEQYF.

The CDR3, as DNA: TGTGCCAGCTCGCAGCGTGACAGCACCTACGAGCAGTACTTC. Translation: CASSQRDSTYEQYF. J is TRBJ2-7 and V is TRBV18; D is perhaps TRBD1 (5 bases). CDR1 and CDR2 (germline): KGHSH, LQKENI. With 6 bases removed from V and 2 bases from J, the gap between germline ends came to 14 bases. The CDR3 spans 14 residues. The whole variable domain, filled in from reference TRBV18 and TRBJ2-7, reads NAGVMQNPRHLVRRRGQEARLRCSPMKGHSHVYWYRQLPEEGLKFMVYLQKENIIDESGMPKERFSAEFPKEGPSILRIQQVVRGDSAAYFCASSQRDSTYEQYFGPGTRLTVT.

In this sample, this clone turned up once. The rearrangement uses TRBV18 and TRBJ2-1; TRBD2 matches 7 bases. The junction had 10 bases not matched to a gene; V was cut back by 3 bases and J by 5 bases. Per the germline V gene, CDR1 is KGHSH and CDR2 is LQKENI. CDR3 length equals 16 residues. The CDR3 sequence: CASSPSSGVRDNEQFF. In DNA, the CDR3 is TGTGCCAGCTCACCTTCGAGCGGGGTAAGAGACAATGAGCAGTTCTTC.

The J gene is TRBJ1-2, the V gene TRBV28; weak D call: TRBD1 (5 bases). The CDR3 is made up of 13 amino acids. Trimming took off 0 bases at V and 3 bases at J, with 5 bases between the two ends. Germline CDR1 MDHEN, CDR2 SYDVKM. The DNA for the CDR3 is TGTGCCAGCAGTTTATGGGGGCACTATGGCTACACCTTC. This encodes CASSLWGHYGYTF.

This clone was seen just once. The sample has other DNA sequences that encode this CDR3 too. The chain uses TRBV11-1 and TRBJ2-1, with D unresolved. Per the germline V gene, CDR1 is SGHAT and CDR2 is FQDESV (reference sequence). The V and J ends lost 0 bases and 4 bases respectively, with 4 bases between them. The CDR3 is 13 residues long. The CDR3 DNA reads as TGTGCCAGCAGCTTAGCGCCGTACAATGAGCAGTTCTTC. Its protein product is CASSLAPYNEQFF.

This clone was seen just once. V gene TRBV7-6 combines with J gene TRBJ2-3; D perhaps matches TRBD1 (6 bases). Germline lookup yields CDR1 SGHVS and CDR2 FNYEAQ. CDR3 length: 15 residues. Trimming left V 2 bases short and J 1 base short, with 10 bases between. CDR3 amino acids: CASSLLQGGTDTQYF. CDR3 DNA: TGTGCCAGCAGCTTATTACAGGGAGGCACAGATACGCAGTATTTT.

The chain is built from TRBV2 and TRBJ1-6, with 10 bases matching TRBD1. The length of the CDR3 is 15 residues. CDR1 is SNHLY, CDR2 FYNNEI, per germline. Trimming took 3 bases from V and 7 from J; bases not matched to a gene: 3. CDR3 sequence: CASSERGQGNSPLHF. The CDR3 nucleotides read TGTGCCAGCAGTGAGAGGGGACAGGGGAATTCACCCCTCCACTTT. The full variable domain, with the rest looked up from reference TRBV2 and TRBJ1-6, is EPEVTQTPSHQVTQMGQEVILRCVPISNHLYFYWYRQILGQKVEFLVSFYNNEISEKSEIFDDQFSVERPDGSNFTLKIRSTKLEDSAMYFCASSERGQGNSPLHFGNGTRLTVT.

The rearrangement uses TRBV29-1 and TRBJ1-5; D gene unclear. Germline assignment: CDR1 SQVTM and CDR2 ANQGSEA. The CDR3 covers 15 residues. With 8 bases removed from V and 3 bases from J, the gap between germline ends came to 20 bases. The chain's CDR3 is CSPRRRTASNQPQHF. CDR3 DNA: TGCAGCCCAAGAAGAAGGACCGCCTCCAATCAGCCCCAGCATTTT. Drawing the rest from reference TRBV29-1 and TRBJ1-5, the complete variable domain is SAVISQKPSRDICQRGTSLTIQCQVDSQVTMMFWYRQQPGQSLTLIATANQGSEATYESGFVIDKFPISRPNLTFSTLTVSNMSPEDSSIYLCSPRRRTASNQPQHFGDGTRLSIL.

The chain couples TRBV2 to TRBJ2-1, with a possible D match to TRBD2 (6 bases). The germline V gene encodes CDR1 SNHLY and CDR2 FYNNEI. There are 13 residues in the CDR3. V was pared by 6 bases and J by 15 bases, with 21 bases between. In DNA, the CDR3 is TGTGCCAGCAGCGCCGAGCCTAGCGCTCCTACGTTCTTC. Amino acid sequence: CASSAEPSAPTFF. Full variable domain (remainder filled in from reference TRBV2 and TRBJ2-1): EPEVTQTPSHQVTQMGQEVILRCVPISNHLYFYWYRQILGQKVEFLVSFYNNEISEKSEIFDDQFSVERPDGSNFTLKIRSTKLEDSAMYFCASSAEPSAPTFFGPGTRLTVL.

The V and J genes are TRBV27 and TRBJ1-2; 7 bases fit TRBD1. Germline V gene data show CDR1 as MNHEY and CDR2 as SMNVEV (reference sequence). The CDR3 spans 14 residues. V shed 5 bases and J 3 bases; nucleotides not matched to a gene: 6. In nucleotides, the CDR3 is TGTGCCAGCAGTCCAGGACAGGCTCACTATGGCTACACCTTC. It codes for CASSPGQAHYGYTF.

The chain employs TRBV9 and TRBJ2-7; perhaps TRBD2 as D (5 bases). The CDR3 loop spans 18 amino acids. The ends were cut back, 7 bases at V and 2 bases at J, with 28 bases in the middle. The germline gives CDR1 SGDLS, CDR2 YYNGEE. CDR3 DNA sequence: TGTGCCAGCCACAGCGTACGTCATTGGAATAGCGAGGCCTACGAGCAGTACTTC. Amino acids: CASHSVRHWNSEAYEQYF.

This clone has only a few counts. This chain uses TRBV27 with TRBJ1-1, with D hard to call. The CDR3 totals 13 residues. Germline V CDR1 and CDR2: MNHEY, SMNVEV (reference sequence). Trimming took 6 bases from V and 3 from J, leaving 11 bases between them. In DNA form, the CDR3 reads TGTGCCAGCAGCCCCGACTTTGACACTGAAGCTTTCTTT. Translating gives CASSPDFDTEAFF.

The chain uses TRBV5-6 and TRBJ2-7; D is perhaps TRBD2 (6 bases). V gave up 0 bases and J gave up 0 bases, with 13 bases separating them. CDR1 and CDR2 from the germline V gene are SGHDT and YYEEEE. The CDR3 length is 16 residues. CDR3 DNA: TGTGCCAGCAGCTTGGCCGGGACTGGGAGCTCCTACGAGCAGTACTTC. Its protein product is CASSLAGTGSSYEQYF. The whole variable domain, filled in from reference TRBV5-6 and TRBJ2-7, reads DAGVTQSPTHLIKTRGQQVTLRCSPKSGHDTVSWYQQALGQGPQFIFQYYEEEERQRGNFPDRFSGHQFPNYSSELNVNALLLGDSALYLCASSLAGTGSSYEQYFGPGTRLTVT.

The sample holds one count of this clone. V usage is TRBV5-1 and J usage is TRBJ2-1; 14 nucleotides align to TRBD2. With 4 bases clipped from V and 9 bases from J, the junction kept 9 bases outside the gene matches. The germline V gene encodes CDR1 SGHRS and CDR2 YFSETQ. The CDR3 sequence is 16 residues long. This chain's CDR3 is CASSGTGLAGVGEQFF. The CDR3, as DNA: TGCGCCAGCAGCGGGACGGGACTAGCGGGAGTAGGTGAGCAGTTCTTC.